A selection of T cell receptor beta chains follows, all from one sample in a study of T cell changes during pregnancy in multiple sclerosis. The data were produced by immunoSEQ multiplex PCR, yet TCRdb's version contains in-frame clones alone and is incomplete. The data contain about 68,000 clones, around 90% of them seen just once; the ten biggest clones take up over 3.5%. Source: peripheral blood, taken after pregnancy. These receptors were obtained from a female donor in good health, enrolled as a control in a pregnancy study. The CDR3 runs from the conserved cysteine through the conserved F or W. A D gene is named only where the DNA matches it firmly. The listing skips clone size in some rows; elsewhere it reads once, few, many or a size class.

>-|-|TRBJ1-1|TRBV5-1
TGCGCCAGCAGCTCACAGGGAACGGGCACTGAAGCTTTCTTT
CASSSQGTGTEAFF
>-|TRBD2|TRBJ2-5|TRBV7-4
TGTGCCAGCAGCTTGGAGGCGGGAGGAGAGACCCAGTACTTC
CASSLEAGGETQYF
>few|TRBD1|TRBJ2-2|TRBV5-4
TGTGCCAGCAGCCAGGGACAGGCATACACCGGGGAGCTGTTTTTT
CASSQGQAYTGELFF
>-|-|TRBJ2-3|TRBV27
TGTGCCAGCAGTTTTCAGGGAAATGCAGATACGCAGTATTTT
CASSFQGNADTQYF
>-|-|TRBJ2-3|TRBV28
TGTGCCAGCACGCGTCTGTACACAGATACGCAGTATTTT
CASTRLYTDTQYF
>-|-|TRBJ2-1|TRBV11-3
TGTGCCAGCAGCTTAGCGGGACTCAACAATGAGCAGTTCTTC
CASSLAGLNNEQFF
>-|TRBD2|TRBJ2-7|TRBV29-1
TGCAGCGTTTTCGGAATGCGCGGGAGCGGGGGGCGCGAGCAGTACTTC
CSVFGMRGSGGREQYF
>-|-|TRBJ1-4|TRBV29-1
TGCAGCGTTTATGGGGGCGGCGAAAAACTGTTTTTT
CSVYGGGEKLFF
>-|TRBD2|TRBJ2-3|TRBV11-1
TGTGCCAGCAGTTGGGAGGGAATAGCAGATACGCAGTATTTT
CASSWEGIADTQYF
>once|TRBD2|TRBJ2-7|TRBV29-1
TGCAGCTTTGGGGCTAGCGGCTCCTACGAGCAGTACTTC
CSFGASGSYEQYF
>-|TRBD1|TRBJ1-5|TRBV7-9
TGTGCCAGCAGCTCGATGACAGGGAGTAATCAGCCCCAGCATTTT
CASSSMTGSNQPQHF
>once|-|TRBJ1-3|TRBV27
TGTGCCAGCAGTTTAAGAGAGGGAACGGGAAACACCATATATTTT
CASSLREGTGNTIYF
>-|-|TRBJ2-3|TRBV4-1
TGCGCCAGCAGCCAAGACGACCTAGCTTCAGATACGCAGTATTTT
CASSQDDLASDTQYF
>-|-|TRBJ2-5|TRBV5-1
TGCGCCAGCAGCGGAAGACAGCCGGAGACCCAGTACTTC
CASSGRQPETQYF
>-|TRBD1|TRBJ2-6|TRBV2
TGTGCCAGCAGGGGAGACAGGGGCCTCTCTGGGGCCAACGTCCTGACTTTC
CASRGDRGLSGANVLTF
>-|TRBD2|TRBJ2-1|TRBV10-3
TGTGCCATCAGTGAAACGGGAGGGACCTACAATGAGCAGTTCTTC
CAISETGGTYNEQFF
>-|-|TRBJ1-3|TRBV5-8
TGTGCCAGCCTTAATATCTCTGGAAACACCATATATTTT
CASLNISGNTIYF
>few|-|TRBJ1-6|TRBV5-6
TGTGCCAGCCGTTATCTCGGGACACAGAATTCACCCCTCCACTTT
CASRYLGTQNSPLHF
>once|-|TRBJ1-1|TRBV28
TGTGCCAGCAGTTTATACAGGGCGGGCACTGAAGCTTTCTTT
CASSLYRAGTEAFF
>-|-|TRBJ1-4|TRBV7-2
TGTGCCAGCAGCTTATTGGGAGGAGGCGGCCCAACTAATGAAAAACTGTTTTTT
CASSLLGGGGPTNEKLFF
>-|-|TRBJ2-1|TRBV15
TGTGCCACCAGCAGCCCCACAGGGTGGAATGAGCAGTTCTTC
CATSSPTGWNEQFF
>-|TRBD1|TRBJ1-6|TRBV28
TGTGCCAGCAGTCAGGGGGCTCGTTCACCCCTCCACTTT
CASSQGARSPLHF
>-|-|TRBJ2-4|TRBV7-3
TGTGCCAGCAGCTTAGGGTCTAGCAATATTCAGTACTTC
CASSLGSSNIQYF
>-|TRBD2|TRBJ2-1|TRBV11-3
TGTGCCAGCAGCCCCGAGCGGGGAGAGCAGTTCTTC
CASSPERGEQFF